This T cell receptor beta chain was identified during a study of T cells in Graves' hyperthyroidism and ophthalmopathy. This clonotype has ten or more counts. RNA transcripts served as the template for amplifying TCR beta CDR3 regions. RT-PCR in the first round (using the HTBI primer set) targeted the TCR CDR3. TCRdb analysed the multiplex PCR reads with MiXCR anew, one entry per CDR3 protein. In the table there are hundreds of thousands of distinct CDR3 sequences, about 19% of which are singletons. J gave up 0 bases and V 3 bases, and 8 bases lay outside the gene matches. In germline, CDR1 is KGHSH, CDR2 LQKENI. CDR3 length equals 18 residues.

Sequenced: blood. The sequence derives from a woman aged 45 to 65 with Graves' hyperthyroidism that later progressed to Graves' ophthalmopathy. The V gene is TRBV18, the J gene TRBJ2-1, with TRBD1 identical over 10 bases. Here the CDR3 reads CASSPIRQGASSYNEQFF. The CDR3 DNA reads TGTGCCAGCTCACCGATAAGACAGGGGGCGAGCTCCTACAATGAGCAGTTCTTC.